Included here is one TCR beta chain sequence, with context. Compared with germline, one end of the junction differs, possibly owing to a read error. These data are taken from a study of molecular identifiers for immune sequencing clone quantification. Each CDR3 protein is one row after TCRdb ran MiXCR on the PCR reads. Of 10,000 to 12,000 distinct CDR3 sequences in the sample, 20% to 25% were seen once. CDR3 size: 15 residues. RNA fractions of 10%, 30% or 50% and about 18,000 to 1,000,000 sorted cells were the source of naive CD8 libraries. Input material: naive CD8+ T cells from blood, with Jurkat cell RNA spiked in. Subset meaning: FACS-sorted CD8+CD4-CCR7+CD45RA+ naive T cells. The TCR sequence derives from a human donor in good health. Some libraries in this study had Jurkat cell RNA spiked in. The chain carries TRBV12-3 or TRBV12-4 and TRBJ2-1, with D possibly matching TRBD1 (6 bases). CDR3 protein: CASSLEQGPYNERFF. DNA of the CDR3: TGTGCCAGCAGTTTAGAGCAGGGGCCCTACAATGAGCGGTTCTTC.